These T cell receptor beta chains were read from a single sample in a study. MiXCR, applied by TCRdb to the 5' RACE reads, yields one record per CDR3 protein. This table holds some 12,000 distinct CDR3 sequences, around 54% found once. Input material: tumor-infiltrating Tregs sorted from the breast tumor. Source of these receptors: a female donor with breast cancer. The CDR3 runs from the conserved cysteine through the conserved F or W. D genes are given only for firm matches. The listing skips clone size in some rows; elsewhere it reads once, few, many or a size class.

>TRBD2|NA|TRBJ2-3|TRBV4-2
TGTGCCAGCAGCCGCACGACTAGCGGGAACACAGATACGCAGTATTTT
CASSRTTSGNTDTQYF
>NA|medium-sized|TRBJ1-1|TRBV7-7
TGTGCTAGCAGCTTAGGTATGAACACTGAAGCTTTCTTT
CASSLGMNTEAFF
>NA|NA|TRBJ2-4|TRBV6-1
TGTGCAAGCAGTGATGTGTACATTCAGTACTTC
CASSDVYIQYF
>NA|NA|TRBJ1-2|TRBV5-1
TGCGCCAGCAGCTTGGAGGCGCCGGAATATGGCTACACCTTC
CASSLEAPEYGYTF
>NA|few|TRBJ1-5|TRBV6-5
TGTGCCAGCAGTTACGGGGGCCCGCAAAACCATCAGCCCCAGCATTTT
CASSYGGPQNHQPQHF
>NA|NA|TRBJ1-2|TRBV9
TGTGCCAGCAGCGTAGGTTACGGCTACATCTTC
CASSVGYGYIF
>TRBD2|NA|TRBJ2-1|TRBV12-3/TRBV12-4
TGTGCCAGCAGCCAAAGGACTAGCGGGGGTGGAGAGTTCTTC
CASSQRTSGGGEFF
>NA|NA|TRBJ2-1|TRBV20-1
TGCAGTGCTGACCGGGACCTACGACCCTTCGGCTCCTACAATGAGCAGTTCTTC
CSADRDLRPFGSYNEQFF
>NA|few|TRBJ2-7|TRBV20-1
TGCAGTGCTAGTAGGGCGATCTGGCGCGAGCAGTACTTC
CSASRAIWREQYF
>NA|NA|TRBJ1-3|TRBV6-5
TGTGCCAGCAGTTCCCGCTCTGGAAACACCATATATTTT
CASSSRSGNTIYF
>NA|NA|TRBJ1-1|TRBV25-1
TGTGCCAGCAGTGCCTTCTCCGAAGCTTTCTTT
CASSAFSEAFF
>TRBD2|NA|TRBJ2-1|TRBV5-1
TGCGCCAGCAGCTTACTAGGCGGGAGGGCCTCCTACAATGAGCAGTTCTTC
CASSLLGGRASYNEQFF
>NA|NA|TRBJ1-1|TRBV5-4
TGTGCCAGCAGCTTTGCCGCGAACACTGAAGCTTTCTTT
CASSFAANTEAFF
>NA|NA|TRBJ1-5|TRBV20-1
TGCAGTGCTAGGAGCGAAAATAGCAATCAGCCCCAGCATTTT
CSARSENSNQPQHF
>NA|NA|TRBJ1-5|TRBV5-4
TGTGCCAGCAGCCGGGACCCGACAGGACTGGGGGCCTTTCAGCCCCAGCATTTT
CASSRDPTGLGAFQPQHF
>TRBD2|few|TRBJ2-1|TRBV29-1
TGCAGCGTGGGCGGGAGGGCCTACAATGAGCAGTTCTTC
CSVGGRAYNEQFF
>NA|few|TRBJ1-1|TRBV6-5
TGTGCCAGCAGTTACTCGGATAACACTGAAGCTTTCTTT
CASSYSDNTEAFF
>NA|NA|TRBJ1-5|TRBV5-6
TGTGCCAGCAGCCAAGGACGGGTCAATCAGCCCCAGCATTTT
CASSQGRVNQPQHF
>NA|NA|TRBJ1-2|TRBV5-4
TGTGCCAGCAGCTTCAAGCCAGCACGGGACTATGGCTACACCTTC
CASSFKPARDYGYTF
>TRBD2|NA|TRBJ2-1|TRBV6-2/TRBV6-3
TGTGCCAGCAGGAAACTAGCGCTAACCTACAATGAGCAGTTCTTC
CASRKLALTYNEQFF
>NA|NA|TRBJ2-7|TRBV5-1
TGCGCCAGCAGCTTGGTCAGTTCGGGTTACTACGAGCAGTACTTC
CASSLVSSGYYEQYF
>NA|NA|TRBJ1-1|TRBV3-1
TGTGCCAGCAGCCAAGATTCGTCTGGGACGGCTTTCTTT
CASSQDSSGTAFF
>TRBD2|medium-sized|TRBJ2-3|TRBV7-2
TGTGCCAGCAGCTTAAGGCCAGCGGGGACCACAGATACGCAGTATTTT
CASSLRPAGTTDTQYF
>TRBD1|few|TRBJ1-2|TRBV27
TGTGCCAGCAGTAAAAACAGGGGGCTCGACTATGGCTACACCTTC
CASSKNRGLDYGYTF
>TRBD2|NA|TRBJ2-7|TRBV20-1
TGCAGTGCTAGAGTTCAGTCCTGGACTAGCGGGAGGGTCGAGCAGTACTTC
CSARVQSWTSGRVEQYF
>TRBD2|medium-sized|TRBJ2-1|TRBV5-1
TGCGCCAGCAGCCTGGGACTAGCGGACAATGAGCAGTTCTTC
CASSLGLADNEQFF
>NA|once|TRBJ1-2|TRBV7-2
TGTGCCAGCAGCTTAGATGGCGTTAACTATGGCTACACCTTC
CASSLDGVNYGYTF
>TRBD2|once|TRBJ2-1|TRBV7-2
TGTGCCAGCAGCGGGAAGCGGGGGGGTTACTACAATGAGCAGTTCTTC
CASSGKRGGYYNEQFF
>NA|NA|TRBJ2-7|TRBV20-1
TGCAGTGCTAGAGATGTCACAGGGAACTACGAGCAGTACTTC
CSARDVTGNYEQYF
>TRBD1|once|TRBJ1-1|TRBV5-6
TGTGCCAGCAGCTTGTTGAGCACAGGGGAACATGAAGCTTTCTTT
CASSLLSTGEHEAFF
>NA|NA|TRBJ1-2|TRBV29-1
TGCAGCGTTGATCAGGGCAACTATGGCTACACCTTC
CSVDQGNYGYTF
>TRBD1|NA|TRBJ2-1|TRBV5-1
TGCGCCAGCTGCTTTCGGACAGGGTTAGATGAGCAGTTCTTC
CASCFRTGLDEQFF
>TRBD2|once|TRBJ2-1|TRBV6-1
TGTGCCAGCAGTGAAGCGTCTAGCGGGAGCGGTGAGCAGTTCTTC
CASSEASSGSGEQFF
>NA|NA|TRBJ1-5|TRBV7-2
TGTGCCAGCAGCTTAACCGGGGCGGTCGGCAATCAGCCCCAGCATTTT
CASSLTGAVGNQPQHF
>TRBD2|NA|TRBJ2-5|TRBV15
TGTGCCACGAGCGGGACGCGGCAAGAGACCCAGTACTTC
CATSGTRQETQYF
>TRBD1|NA|TRBJ1-1|TRBV6-5
TGTGCCAGCAGTAAACTGCCGGGACAGGGGGCCACTGAAGCTTTCTTT
CASSKLPGQGATEAFF
>TRBD1|few|TRBJ2-1|TRBV15
TGTGCCACCAGCAGCGGGGACAGCTCCTACAATGAGCAGTTCTTC
CATSSGDSSYNEQFF
>NA|NA|TRBJ2-2|TRBV12-3/TRBV12-4
TGTGCCAGCAGGAGGGACTCATTGAACACCGGGGAGCTGTTTTTT
CASRRDSLNTGELFF
>TRBD2|NA|TRBJ2-1|TRBV9
TGTGCCAGCAGCTTTGGACTAGCGGGAGTCGGAGAGCAGTTCTTC
CASSFGLAGVGEQFF
>TRBD2|NA|TRBJ2-5|TRBV11-3
TGTGCCAGCAGCCTACTAGCGGGAGAGACCCAGTACTTC
CASSLLAGETQYF
>NA|NA|TRBJ2-3|TRBV29-1
TGCAGCGTTGCCTGGGGAGATACGCAGTATTTT
CSVAWGDTQYF
>NA|medium-sized|TRBJ2-7|TRBV7-2
TGTGCCAGCAGCGCCCCCCCCAGGTACGAGCAGTACTTC
CASSAPPRYEQYF
>NA|NA|TRBJ1-1|TRBV7-2
TGTGCCAGCAGCTTAGGTCCGGGGTCGGCTTTCTTT
CASSLGPGSAFF
>NA|NA|TRBJ1-1|TRBV29-1
TGCAGCGTTGGGAAGAATACTGAAGCTTTCTTT
CSVGKNTEAFF
>NA|NA|TRBJ1-2|TRBV7-2
TGTGCCAGCAGCTTAGCAGGGAGCTATGGCTACACCTTC
CASSLAGSYGYTF
>NA|few|TRBJ2-2|TRBV4-3
TGCGCCAGCAGCCACCCCCGGGCCCAGGGTGGGGCCGGGGAGCTGTTTTTT
CASSHPRAQGGAGELFF
>TRBD1|NA|TRBJ2-3|TRBV28
TGTGCCAGCAGTCGGACAGGGGGGACAGATACGCAGTATTTT
CASSRTGGTDTQYF